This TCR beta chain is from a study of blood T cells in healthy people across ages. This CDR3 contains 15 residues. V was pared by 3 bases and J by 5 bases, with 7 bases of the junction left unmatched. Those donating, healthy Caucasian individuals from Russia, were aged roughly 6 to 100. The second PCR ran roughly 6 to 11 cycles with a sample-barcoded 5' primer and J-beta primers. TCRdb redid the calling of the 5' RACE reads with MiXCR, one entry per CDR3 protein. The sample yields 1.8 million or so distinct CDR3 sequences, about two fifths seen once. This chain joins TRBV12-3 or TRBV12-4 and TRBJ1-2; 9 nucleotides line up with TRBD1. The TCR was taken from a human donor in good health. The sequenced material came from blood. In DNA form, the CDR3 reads TGTGCCAGCAGTTTTGAGGAGGGACAGGGTTATGGCTACACCTTC. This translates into CASSFEEGQGYGYTF.